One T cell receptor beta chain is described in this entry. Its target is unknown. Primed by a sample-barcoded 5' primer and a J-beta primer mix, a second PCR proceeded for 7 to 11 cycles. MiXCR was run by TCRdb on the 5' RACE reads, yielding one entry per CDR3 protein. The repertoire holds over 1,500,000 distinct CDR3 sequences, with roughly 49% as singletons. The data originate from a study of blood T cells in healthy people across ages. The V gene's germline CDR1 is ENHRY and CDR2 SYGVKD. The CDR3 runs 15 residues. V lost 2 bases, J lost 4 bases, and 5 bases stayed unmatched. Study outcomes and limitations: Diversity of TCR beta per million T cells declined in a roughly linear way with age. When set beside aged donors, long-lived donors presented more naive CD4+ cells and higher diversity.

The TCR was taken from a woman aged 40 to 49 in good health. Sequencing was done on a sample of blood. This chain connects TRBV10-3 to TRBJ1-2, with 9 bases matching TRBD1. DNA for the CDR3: TGTGCCATCAGTGAGGTACAGGGGGCGCCCTATGGCTACACCTTC. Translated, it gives CAISEVQGAPYGYTF.